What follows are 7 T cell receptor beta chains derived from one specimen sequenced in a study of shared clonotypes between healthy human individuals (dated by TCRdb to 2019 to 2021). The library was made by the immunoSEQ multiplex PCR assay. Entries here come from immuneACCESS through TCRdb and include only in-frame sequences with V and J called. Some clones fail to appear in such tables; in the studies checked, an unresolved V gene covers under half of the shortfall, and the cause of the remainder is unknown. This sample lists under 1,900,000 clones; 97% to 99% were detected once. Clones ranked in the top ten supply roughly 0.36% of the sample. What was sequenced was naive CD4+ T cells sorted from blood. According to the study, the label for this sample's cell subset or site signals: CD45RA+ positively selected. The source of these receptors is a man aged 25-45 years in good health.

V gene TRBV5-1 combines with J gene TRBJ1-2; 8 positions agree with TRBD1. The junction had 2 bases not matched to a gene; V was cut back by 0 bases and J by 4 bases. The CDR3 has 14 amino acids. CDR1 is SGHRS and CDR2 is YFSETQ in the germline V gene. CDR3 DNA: TGCGCCAGCAGCTTGGCCACAGGGGGCTATGGCTACACCTTC. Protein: CASSLATGGYGYTF.

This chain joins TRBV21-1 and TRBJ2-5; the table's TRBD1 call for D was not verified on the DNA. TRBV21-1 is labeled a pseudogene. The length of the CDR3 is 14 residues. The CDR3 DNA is TGTGCCAGCAGCAAAGGAGGGACAGGAGAGACCCAGTACTTC. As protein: CASSKGGTGETQYF.

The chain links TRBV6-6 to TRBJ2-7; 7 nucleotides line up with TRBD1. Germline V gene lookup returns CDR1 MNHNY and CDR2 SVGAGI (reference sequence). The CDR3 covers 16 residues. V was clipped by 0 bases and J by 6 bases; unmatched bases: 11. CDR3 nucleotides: TGTGCCAGCAGTTACTCGTCAGGGGGTGGCCGGGGCGAGCAGTACTTC. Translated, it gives CASSYSSGGGRGEQYF.

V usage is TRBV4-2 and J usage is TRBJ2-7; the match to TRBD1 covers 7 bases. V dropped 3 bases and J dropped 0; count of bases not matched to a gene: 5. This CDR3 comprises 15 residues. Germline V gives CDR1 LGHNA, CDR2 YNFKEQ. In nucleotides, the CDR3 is TGTGCCAGCAGCCACGGGACAGAGTCCTCCTACGAGCAGTACTTC. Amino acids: CASSHGTESSYEQYF.

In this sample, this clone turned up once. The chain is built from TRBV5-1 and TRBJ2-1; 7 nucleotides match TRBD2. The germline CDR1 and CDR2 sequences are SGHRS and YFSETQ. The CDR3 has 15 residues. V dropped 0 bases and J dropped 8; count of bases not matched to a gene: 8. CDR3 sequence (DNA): TGCGCCAGCAGCTTGGTTTGGCGGGAGAGGGATGAGCAGTTCTTC. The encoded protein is CASSLVWRERDEQFF.

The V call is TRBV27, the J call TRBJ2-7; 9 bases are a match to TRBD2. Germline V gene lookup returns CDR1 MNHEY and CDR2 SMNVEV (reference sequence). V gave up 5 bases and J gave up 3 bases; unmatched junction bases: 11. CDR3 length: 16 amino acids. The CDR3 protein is CASSRSASGKNYEQYF. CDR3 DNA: TGTGCCAGCAGTCGTTCCGCTAGCGGGAAAAACTACGAGCAGTACTTC.

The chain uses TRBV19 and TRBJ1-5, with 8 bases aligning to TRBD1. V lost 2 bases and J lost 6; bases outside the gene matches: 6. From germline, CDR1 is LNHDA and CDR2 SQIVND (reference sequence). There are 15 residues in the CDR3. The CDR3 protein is CASSIPGGYIQPQHF. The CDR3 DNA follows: TGTGCCAGTAGTATACCAGGGGGCTATATTCAGCCCCAGCATTTT.